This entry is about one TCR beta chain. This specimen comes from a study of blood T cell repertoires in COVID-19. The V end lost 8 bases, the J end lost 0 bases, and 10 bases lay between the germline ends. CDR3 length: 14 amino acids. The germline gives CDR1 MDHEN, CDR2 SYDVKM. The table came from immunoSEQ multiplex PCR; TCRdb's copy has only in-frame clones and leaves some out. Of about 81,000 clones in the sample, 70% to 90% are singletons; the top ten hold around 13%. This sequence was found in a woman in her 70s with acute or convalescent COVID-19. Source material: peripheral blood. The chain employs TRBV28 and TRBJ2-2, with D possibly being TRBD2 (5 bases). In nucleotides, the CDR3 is TGTGCCAGCGGACTTTTATCGAACACCGGGGAGCTGTTTTTT. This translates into CASGLLSNTGELFF.